This is a list of T cell receptor beta chains from one sample in a study of blood T cell repertoires in COVID-19. TCRdb's table, derived via immunoSEQ multiplex PCR, lists solely in-frame clones and lacks some. The data show 130,000 or so clones, around 87% seen once. Sequenced input: peripheral blood. These receptor sequences come from a woman in her forties or fifties who had recovered from COVID-19. The conserved cysteine and the conserved F or W are not part of the CDR3 here. Fields, in order: V gene, J gene, CDR3 protein.

>TRBV28|TRBJ2-3
ASSLSRGGTDTQY
>TRBV7-9|TRBJ2-7
ASSLVIGYEQY
>TRBV23-1|TRBJ1-5
ASSPGQYRDNQPQH
>TRBV4-1|TRBJ2-3
ASSQAQGGITSTDTQY
>TRBV3-1/TRBV3-2|TRBJ2-7
ASSQEYRQRYEQY
>TRBV18|TRBJ1-3
ASSPRIPQGSTGNTIY
>TRBV9|TRBJ2-1
ASSVSGILNEQF
>TRBV29-1|TRBJ2-5
SVDTEVQETQY
>TRBV11-3|TRBJ1-4
ASSQERDRAQEKLF
>TRBV4-2|TRBJ2-7
ASSQASGRGGSYEQY
>TRBV25-1|TRBJ2-3
ASGGLAGSTDTQY
>TRBV25-1|TRBJ1-1
ASSERGFRGGNREAF
>TRBV6-1|TRBJ2-5
ASSEVPGIGTQY
>TRBV24-1|TRBJ1-3
ATSPGGTPSGNTIY